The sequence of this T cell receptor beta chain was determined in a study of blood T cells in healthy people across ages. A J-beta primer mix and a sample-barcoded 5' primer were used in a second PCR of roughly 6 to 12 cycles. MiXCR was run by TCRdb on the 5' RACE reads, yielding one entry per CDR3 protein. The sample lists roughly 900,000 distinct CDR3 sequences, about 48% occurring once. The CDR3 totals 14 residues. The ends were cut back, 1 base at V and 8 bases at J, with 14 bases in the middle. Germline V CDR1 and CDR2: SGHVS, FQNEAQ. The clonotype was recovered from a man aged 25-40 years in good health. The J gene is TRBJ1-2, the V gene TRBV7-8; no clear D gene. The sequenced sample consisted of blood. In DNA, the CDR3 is TGTGCCAGCAGCTTAGGTATCTCCATCCTAGGCTACACCTTC. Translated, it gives CASSLGISILGYTF.